The 8 T cell receptor beta chains below all came from one sample that was sequenced in a study of PD-L1 blockade in urothelial cancer. The protocol was immunoSEQ multiplex PCR, while the TCRdb copy is restricted to in-frame clones and leaves out a portion. The sample gives 75,000 to 90,000 clones, about 80% of which show up once; more than 9% is in the top ten. This sample comprised PBMCs, obtained around atezolizumab (anti-PD-L1) treatment. The origin of the receptors is a man in his 70s with urothelial cancer.

This chain connects TRBV29-1 to TRBJ1-1, with TRBD1 identical over 10 bases. After removal of 6 bases from V and 5 bases from J, the junction contained 6 bases not matched to a gene. This CDR3 has 13 residues. Per the germline V gene, CDR1 is SQVTM and CDR2 is ANQGSEA. The CDR3 sequence is CSVSDRGLTEAFF. The CDR3 nucleotides are TGCAGCGTCTCCGACAGGGGGCTAACTGAAGCTTTCTTT.

Only one count was recorded for this clone. The J gene is TRBJ1-2, the V gene TRBV10-3, with a weak D call TRBD1 (5 bases). Germline V gene sequence: CDR1 ENHRY, CDR2 SYGVKD. Trimming shortened V by 6 bases and J by 7 bases, and 21 bases separated the two germline ends. The CDR3 spans 15 residues. Written as DNA, the CDR3 is TGTGCCATCAGCCAAGCTACATTTCCCAGGGTTGGCTACACCTTC. Translated: CAISQATFPRVGYTF.

The gene calls are TRBV11-3 and TRBJ2-5, with TRBD1 matching over 7 bases. In germline, CDR1 is SGHNT, CDR2 YENEEA. Unmatched junction bases numbered 7, after V lost 3 bases and J lost 0 bases. The CDR3 is 16 amino acids. The CDR3 sequence: CASSFSGTAYQETQYF. CDR3 DNA: TGTGCCAGCAGCTTTTCCGGGACAGCGTACCAAGAGACCCAGTACTTC.

The chain is built from TRBV9 and TRBJ2-3, with TRBD2 matching over 8 bases. J lost 4 bases, V lost 3 bases, and 7 bases had no gene match. The CDR3 length is 15 residues. The germline V gene encodes CDR1 SGDLS and CDR2 YYNGEE. As DNA, the CDR3 is TGTGCCAGCAGCGCCCGGGGGGGCGGCGCAGATACGCAGTATTTT. Its protein is CASSARGGGADTQYF. Based on the CDR3 plus reference TRBV9 and TRBJ2-3, the full variable domain is DSGVTQTPKHLITATGQRVTLRCSPRSGDLSVYWYQQSLDQGLQFLIQYYNGEERAKGNILERFSAQQFPDLHSELNLSSLELGDSALYFCASSARGGGADTQYFGPGTRLTVL.

The V call is TRBV6-1, the J call TRBJ1-6; 8 positions agree with TRBD1. Losses at the gene ends were 5 bases for V and 9 bases for J; bases not matched to a gene: 6. Germline CDR1 reads MNHNS; CDR2 reads SASEGT. This CDR3 region has 14 residues. Here the CDR3 DNA reads TGTGCCAGCAGTAAGACAGGGGATGGTTCACCCCTCCACTTT. This encodes CASSKTGDGSPLHF.

This clone was found a few times. The V call is TRBV19, the J call TRBJ1-2; 7 nucleotides agree with TRBD1. The ends lost 4 bases at V and 1 base at J; junction bases unmatched: 6. The length of the CDR3 is 15 residues. CDR1 is LNHDA, CDR2 SQIVND, per germline (reference sequence). CDR3 bases: TGTGCCAGTAGTAACCGGGACAGCAATAACTATGGCTACACCTTC. As protein: CASSNRDSNNYGYTF.

This chain uses TRBV7-9 with TRBJ2-3; D unclear. V was cut by 0 bases and J by 4 bases, with 11 bases left in between. The CDR3 has 15 residues. CDR1 and CDR2 (germline): SEHNR, FQNEAQ (reference sequence). CDR3 nucleotides: TGTGCCAGCAGCTTAGCAGGCGGAAGTTCAGATACGCAGTATTTT. Residues: CASSLAGGSSDTQYF.

The rearrangement links TRBV6-1 to TRBJ1-4, with TRBD1 as a possible D gene (5 bases). Deletions cut 5 bases from V and 7 bases from J, with 17 bases between. Germline values: CDR1 MNHNS, CDR2 SASEGT. The CDR3 spans 15 residues. CDR3 sequence (DNA): TGTGCCAGCAGTATCGGGACTTCAGAAGGTGAAAAACTGTTTTTT. Its protein is CASSIGTSEGEKLFF.